Ten or more counts support the clone carrying this T cell receptor (beta chain). This sample is part of a study of T cells after posttransplantation cyclophosphamide. Profiling relied on immunoSEQ multiplex PCR, and the TCRdb table lists in-frame clones only, not all of them. The sample contains over 25,000 clones, none of them singletons. Sequencing used PBMCs. This clonotype was sampled from a middle-aged man in good health, CMV-negative, and a related stem cell transplant donor.

In DNA form, the CDR3 reads TGTGCCAGCAGTGAGAGTATTGCAACTAATGAAAAACTGTTTTTT. It is translated as CASSESIATNEKLFF. J is TRBJ1-4 and V is TRBV6-1; D gene ambiguous. The CDR3 sequence is 15 residues long. Looked up from germline, CDR1 is MNHNS and CDR2 is SASEGT. V lost 3 bases, J lost 0 bases, and 8 bases lay in between.